Below, 9 T cell receptor beta chains from the same sample are listed, as sequenced in a study of blood T cells in healthy people across ages. A second about 7 to 12 cycle PCR used barcoded and J-beta primers. TCRdb reprocessed the 5' RACE reads via MiXCR and lists one record per CDR3 protein. Among about 1.7 million distinct CDR3 sequences listed, approximately 28% were seen once. Material for sequencing was blood. These receptors were collected from a woman between 25 and 40 years old in good health.

The J gene is TRBJ1-1, the V gene TRBV6-2 or TRBV6-3; the D gene is possibly TRBD1 (5 bases). The V end lost 8 bases, the J end lost 5 bases, and 18 bases lay between the germline ends. Germline values: CDR1 MNHEY, CDR2 SVGEGT. CDR3 length: 14 residues. The CDR3 sequence: CASSKRGRGTEAFF. The CDR3 region has the DNA TGTGCCAGCTCGAAACGGGGGAGGGGAACTGAAGCTTTCTTT.

This clonotype appeared a few times. The chain carries TRBV5-4 and TRBJ2-1; D remains ambiguous. CDR3 length: 13 residues. In germline, CDR1 is SGHNT, CDR2 YYREEE (reference sequence). Trimming left V 5 bases short and J 6 bases short, with 12 bases between. The CDR3 sequence: CASSPDGFNEQFF. The CDR3 DNA sequence: TGTGCCAGCAGTCCGGACGGGTTCAATGAGCAGTTCTTC.

The J gene is TRBJ2-6, the V gene TRBV5-1; 8 bases map to TRBD1. The CDR3 runs to 16 residues. V was clipped by 2 bases and J by 4 bases; unmatched bases: 5. Germline CDR1 is SGHRS and CDR2 is YFSETQ. The CDR3 spells CASSFYRGSGANVLTF. CDR3 in DNA: TGCGCCAGCAGCTTTTACAGGGGGTCGGGGGCCAACGTCCTGACTTTC. The whole variable domain, filled in from reference TRBV5-1 and TRBJ2-6, reads KAGVTQTPRYLIKTRGQQVTLSCSPISGHRSVSWYQQTPGQGLQFLFEYFSETQRNKGNFPGRFSGRQFSNSRSEMNVSTLELGDSALYLCASSFYRGSGANVLTFGAGSRLTVL.

This clonotype was found a few times. The chain is built from TRBV29-1 and TRBJ2-3; D uncertain. Trimming left V 6 bases short and J 2 bases short, with 9 bases between. The CDR3 covers 12 residues. Germline assignment: CDR1 SQVTM and CDR2 ANQGSEA. CDR3 amino acids: CSVSTDTDTQYF. DNA for the CDR3: TGCAGCGTGTCCACAGACACAGATACGCAGTATTTT.

As to this clonotype: Being one base from a much bigger clone, this may be a read error. V gene TRBV15 combines with J gene TRBJ2-7, with 7 bases aligning to TRBD1. The CDR3 runs to 16 residues. CDR1 is LNHNV and CDR2 is YYDKDF in the germline V gene (reference sequence). V lost 1 base, J lost 3 bases, and 9 bases stayed unmatched. CDR3 sequence: CATSRGPGGFFYEQYF. The DNA of the CDR3 is TGTGCCACCAGCAGAGGACCAGGGGGTTTTTTCTACGAGCAGTACTTC.

This clonotype was counted a few times. This chain uses TRBV6-6 with TRBJ2-3, with D unresolved. CDR1 is MNHNY, CDR2 SVGAGI, per germline (reference sequence). The CDR3 spans 12 residues. V lost 10 bases and J 4 bases, leaving 12 bases between the germline ends. The chain's CDR3 is CATQSASDTQYF. CDR3 nucleotide sequence: TGTGCCACCCAATCAGCCTCAGATACGCAGTATTTT.

This clonotype occurred a few times. The V gene is TRBV20-1, the J gene TRBJ2-7; D remains ambiguous. Germline assignment: CDR1 DFQATT and CDR2 SNEGSKA (reference sequence). This CDR3 has 15 amino acids. Trimming took 6 bases from V and 2 from J, leaving 20 bases between them. CDR3 nucleotides: TGCAGTGCCCGAATAGCCGGACCGCTGCCCTACGAGCAGTACTTC. This codes for CSARIAGPLPYEQYF.

This chain connects TRBV7-9 to TRBJ1-2; TRBD1 agrees at 7 bases. V shed 4 bases and J 5 bases; nucleotides not matched to a gene: 7. In germline, CDR1 is SEHNR, CDR2 FQNEAQ (reference sequence). The CDR3 is made up of 14 amino acids. The CDR3 loop is CASSSVDRVYGYTF. CDR3 nucleotide sequence: TGTGCCAGCAGCTCGGTCGACAGGGTTTATGGCTACACCTTC.

This clonotype has more than one count but fewer than ten. The CDR3: CASSGQETDYTF. The CDR3 region has the DNA TGTGCCAGCAGCGGACAGGAGACCGACTACACCTTC. J is TRBJ1-2 and V is TRBV5-6, with TRBD1 matching over 7 bases. This CDR3 has 12 residues. The trim removed 4 bases at V and 10 bases at J, leaving 7 bases unmatched. The V gene's germline CDR1 is SGHDT and CDR2 YYEEEE.